This TCR beta chain was identified in a study of CD8 T cells in Susac syndrome. An amount of RNA that ranged from roughly 0.5 to 1 ug was reverse transcribed with random hexamers. Across 54 Vbeta and 13 Jbeta, immunoSEQ multiplex PCR amplified TCR beta CDR3. TCRdb reanalysed the immunoSEQ multiplex PCR reads using MiXCR and keeps one entry per CDR3 protein. The sample lists about 130,000 distinct CDR3 sequences; around 91% were seen once. The CDR3 runs to 11 residues. After removal of 8 bases from V and 4 bases from J, the junction contained 2 bases not matched to a gene. Germline-derived CDR1 and CDR2 are LNHNV and YYDKDF (reference sequence). The multiple sclerosis controls consisted of treatment-naive patients with relapsing-remitting disease, either stable or active.

The sequencing input was CD8+ T cells from PBMCs. This receptor was taken from a human donor with multiple sclerosis. This chain joins TRBV15 and TRBJ2-7, with 7 bases matching TRBD2. Written as DNA, the CDR3 is TGTGCCACCGGGGGGGTTTACGAGCAGTACTTC. Encoded protein: CATGGVYEQYF.